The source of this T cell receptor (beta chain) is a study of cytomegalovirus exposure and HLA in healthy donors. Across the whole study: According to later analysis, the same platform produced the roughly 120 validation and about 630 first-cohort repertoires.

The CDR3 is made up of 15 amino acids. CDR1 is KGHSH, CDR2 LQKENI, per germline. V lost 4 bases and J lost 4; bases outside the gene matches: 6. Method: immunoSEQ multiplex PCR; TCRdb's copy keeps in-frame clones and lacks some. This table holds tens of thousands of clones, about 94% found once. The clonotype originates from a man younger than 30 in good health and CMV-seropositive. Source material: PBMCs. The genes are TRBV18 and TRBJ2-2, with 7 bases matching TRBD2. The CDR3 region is CASSRLRESTGELFF. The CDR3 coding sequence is TGTGCCAGCTCACGGTTGCGGGAGAGCACCGGGGAGCTGTTTTTT.